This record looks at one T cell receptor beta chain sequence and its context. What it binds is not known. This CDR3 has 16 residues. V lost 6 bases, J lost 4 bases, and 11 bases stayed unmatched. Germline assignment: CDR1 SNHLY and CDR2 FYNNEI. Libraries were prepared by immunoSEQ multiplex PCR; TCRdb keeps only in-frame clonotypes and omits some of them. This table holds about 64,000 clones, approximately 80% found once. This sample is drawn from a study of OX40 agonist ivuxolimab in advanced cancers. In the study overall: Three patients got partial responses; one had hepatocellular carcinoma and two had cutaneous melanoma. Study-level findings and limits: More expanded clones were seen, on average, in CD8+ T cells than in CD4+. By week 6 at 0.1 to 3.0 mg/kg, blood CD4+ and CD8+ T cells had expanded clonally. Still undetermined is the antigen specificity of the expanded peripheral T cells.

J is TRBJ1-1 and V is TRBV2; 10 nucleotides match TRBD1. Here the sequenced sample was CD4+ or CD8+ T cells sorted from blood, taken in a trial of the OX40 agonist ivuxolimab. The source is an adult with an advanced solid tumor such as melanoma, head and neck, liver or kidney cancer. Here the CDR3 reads CASRDPGQGQGTEAFF. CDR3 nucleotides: TGTGCCAGCAGGGACCCGGGACAGGGGCAGGGCACTGAAGCTTTCTTT.